Below are 30 T cell receptor beta chains sequenced from a single sample in a study of a mutant IDH1 vaccine in newly diagnosed glioma. Assay: immunoSEQ multiplex PCR; the TCRdb copy retains only in-frame clones and omits some. The sample holds tens of thousands of clones, over 75% seen once. The time point was: baseline, week 1 (first vaccination visit). Treatment noted: pre-vaccination baseline after standard-of-care therapy. The sequencing used PBMCs, collected from a glioma patient treated with radiotherapy, temozolomide or both. The receptors were sampled from a man aged 35-49 years with glioma. Some clones in this sample may be carry-over from other donors' samples.

V is TRBV19 and J is TRBJ1-2, with TRBD1 matching 9 bases. The germline V gene encodes CDR1 LNHDA and CDR2 SQIVND (reference sequence). The CDR3 consists of 14 residues. With 5 bases clipped from V and 2 bases from J, the junction kept 3 bases outside the gene matches. CDR3 sequence: CASSPGTGNYGYTF. Here the CDR3 DNA reads TGTGCCAGTAGTCCCGGGACAGGGAACTATGGCTACACCTTC. The full variable domain, in which reference TRBV19 and TRBJ1-2 provide the parts outside the CDR3, is DGGITQSPKYLFRKEGQNVTLSCEQNLNHDAMYWYRQDPGQGLRLIYYSQIVNDFQKGDIAEGYSVSREKKESFPLTVTSAQKNPTAFYLCASSPGTGNYGYTFGSGTRLTVV.

The chain is built from TRBV5-4 and TRBJ2-2; D is uncertain. V shed 2 bases and J shed 0 bases, with 2 bases lying between them. The length of the CDR3 is 13 residues. The germline gives CDR1 SGHNT, CDR2 YYREEE (reference sequence). For the CDR3, the DNA is TGTGCCAGCAGCTTTGCGAACACCGGGGAGCTGTTTTTT. Protein sequence: CASSFANTGELFF.

The V call is TRBV9, the J call TRBJ2-3; no clear D. CDR1 is SGDLS and CDR2 is YYNGEE in the germline V gene. The CDR3 consists of 14 residues. Between the trimmed V and J ends, which lost 1 base and 2 bases, there was a span of 8 bases. CDR3 sequence (DNA): TGTGCCAGCAGCGTAACTGGGATCACAGATACGCAGTATTTT. It codes for CASSVTGITDTQYF.

This chain links TRBV6-1 with TRBJ1-2; 7 bases line up with TRBD1. With V trimmed by 6 bases and J by 4 bases, 8 bases remained unmatched. This CDR3 has 14 amino acids. Per germline, CDR1 MNHNS and CDR2 SASEGT. In DNA form, the CDR3 reads TGTGCCAGCAGGGAGACAGGGATCGGCTATGGCTACACCTTC. It encodes CASRETGIGYGYTF.

J is TRBJ2-7 and V is TRBV6-5, with TRBD1 matching 11 bases. Per germline, CDR1 MNHEY and CDR2 SVGAGI. The CDR3 covers 14 residues. Trimming removed 6 bases from V and 3 bases from J; junction bases left unmatched: 4. In nucleotides, the CDR3 is TGTGCCAGCAGAGATGGGACAGGGGGCTACGAGCAGTACTTC. Translating it yields CASRDGTGGYEQYF.

The chain has TRBV7-8 and TRBJ1-5; D unresolved. The CDR3 runs to 12 residues. Germline CDR1 and CDR2: SGHVS and FQNEAQ. The ends were cut back, 5 bases at V and 3 bases at J, with 5 bases in the middle. The CDR3 here is CASSQPNQPQHF. CDR3 sequence (DNA): TGTGCCAGCAGCCAACCCAATCAGCCCCAGCATTTT.

The chain links TRBV27 to TRBJ1-6, with TRBD1 as a possible D gene (5 bases). Between the trimmed V and J ends, which lost 6 bases and 4 bases, there was a span of 10 bases. The length of the CDR3 is 14 residues. Germline V CDR1 and CDR2: MNHEY, SMNVEV (reference sequence). CDR3 in DNA: TGTGCCAGCAGAGATCCAGGGTATAATTCACCCCTCCACTTT. Its protein product is CASRDPGYNSPLHF.

The V gene is TRBV9, the J gene TRBJ1-2; the D is unclear. Trimming shortened V by 4 bases and J by 0 bases, and 13 bases separated the two germline ends. Looked up from germline, CDR1 is SGDLS and CDR2 is YYNGEE. This CDR3 is built from 15 residues. CDR3 DNA: TGTGCCAGCAGCAAGTACAGCGATCCTAACTATGGCTACACCTTC. As protein: CASSKYSDPNYGYTF.

The rearrangement uses TRBV30 and TRBJ1-1; D gene uncertain. V shed 1 base and J shed 0 bases, with 9 bases lying between them. CDR3 length equals 14 residues. Germline CDR1 and CDR2: GTSNPN and SVGIG (reference sequence). CDR3 sequence (DNA): TGTGCCTGGAGTGGGATGGTGATGAACACTGAAGCTTTCTTT. Protein: CAWSGMVMNTEAFF.

The rearrangement joins TRBV15 to TRBJ2-3; D ambiguous. The CDR3 totals 12 residues. The germline V and J ends were trimmed by 5 bases and 6 bases, with 9 bases remaining between them. Looked up from germline, CDR1 is LNHNV and CDR2 is YYDKDF (reference sequence). The CDR3 nucleotides are TGTGCCACCAGCCATATATGGGATACGCAGTATTTT. It specifies CATSHIWDTQYF.

This clone was counted a single time. This chain joins TRBV18 and TRBJ1-6; D perhaps matches TRBD1 (5 bases). The CDR3 consists of 15 residues. V was trimmed by 3 bases and J by 7 bases, leaving 13 bases between them. Germline CDR1 KGHSH, CDR2 LQKENI. Here the CDR3 reads CASSPEQVGNSPLHF. CDR3 in DNA: TGTGCCAGCTCACCGGAACAGGTTGGAAATTCACCCCTCCACTTT.

J is TRBJ1-1 and V is TRBV6-5, with TRBD1 matching over 9 bases. V gave up 2 bases and J gave up 8 bases; unmatched junction bases: 0. Germline loops: CDR1 MNHEY, CDR2 SVGAGI. This CDR3 spans 12 amino acids. CDR3 residues: CASSYGTGEAFF. CDR3 coding DNA: TGTGCCAGCAGTTACGGGACAGGGGAAGCTTTCTTT.

The rearrangement links TRBV4-2 to TRBJ2-1; TRBD2 aligns across 8 bases. V trimming: 4 bases; J trimming: 3 bases; junction bases outside the gene matches: 8. In germline, CDR1 is LGHNA, CDR2 YNFKEQ. This CDR3 comprises 16 residues. The CDR3: CASSPRGLGGYNEQFF. The CDR3 DNA follows: TGTGCCAGCAGCCCGAGGGGACTAGGGGGCTACAATGAGCAGTTCTTC.

The chain has TRBV5-1 and TRBJ2-1; 8 bases match TRBD1. Germline values: CDR1 SGHRS, CDR2 YFSETQ. V was pared by 4 bases and J by 8 bases, with 5 bases of the junction left unmatched. This CDR3 has 13 residues. The CDR3 region is CASSRQGADEQFF. In DNA form, the CDR3 reads TGCGCCAGCAGCAGGCAGGGGGCTGATGAGCAGTTCTTC.

The chain is built from TRBV5-1 and TRBJ2-7; 7 nucleotides match TRBD1. V shed 5 bases and J 1 base; nucleotides not matched to a gene: 9. This CDR3 is built from 15 residues. Germline values: CDR1 SGHRS, CDR2 YFSETQ. CDR3 sequence: CASRLTPGGSYEQYF. CDR3 bases: TGCGCCAGCAGACTGACTCCAGGGGGATCCTACGAGCAGTACTTC.

The chain links TRBV19 to TRBJ1-5, with D tentatively TRBD1 (6 bases). Deletions cut 7 bases from V and 1 base from J, with 17 bases between. CDR3 length: 16 amino acids. Germline V gene sequence: CDR1 LNHDA, CDR2 SQIVND (reference sequence). CDR3 loop: CASTTGSGTSNQPQHF. DNA for the CDR3: TGTGCCAGTACCACAGGGTCCGGGACCAGCAATCAGCCCCAGCATTTT. Drawing the rest from reference TRBV19 and TRBJ1-5, the complete variable domain is DGGITQSPKYLFRKEGQNVTLSCEQNLNHDAMYWYRQDPGQGLRLIYYSQIVNDFQKGDIAEGYSVSREKKESFPLTVTSAQKNPTAFYLCASTTGSGTSNQPQHFGDGTRLSIL.

This chain links TRBV18 with TRBJ1-5; D is ambiguous. V lost 0 bases to trimming and J lost 1 base, with 10 bases between them. The length of the CDR3 is 16 residues. Germline V gives CDR1 KGHSH, CDR2 LQKENI. CDR3 in amino acids: CASSPPGGGSNQPQHF. In nucleotides, the CDR3 is TGTGCCAGCTCACCACCCGGCGGCGGCAGCAATCAGCCCCAGCATTTT.

This rearrangement joins TRBV30 to TRBJ2-1; no reliable D call. Trimming took 7 bases from V and 0 from J, leaving 13 bases between them. The germline gives CDR1 GTSNPN, CDR2 SVGIG (reference sequence). The CDR3 has 14 amino acids. The CDR3 nucleotides are TGTGCCTCGCTCTCCCGGAGCTCCTACAATGAGCAGTTCTTC. Translating gives CASLSRSSYNEQFF.

The rearrangement joins TRBV2 to TRBJ1-5, with no clear D. Germline CDR1 SNHLY, CDR2 FYNNEI. This CDR3 has 15 residues. The germline V and J ends were trimmed by 2 bases and 1 base, with 9 bases remaining between them. CDR3 sequence reads: CASSEMGRSNQPQHF. The CDR3 coding sequence is TGTGCCAGCAGTGAAATGGGCAGAAGCAATCAGCCCCAGCATTTT. The entire variable domain, with the rest obtained from reference TRBV2 and TRBJ1-5, is as follows: EPEVTQTPSHQVTQMGQEVILRCVPISNHLYFYWYRQILGQKVEFLVSFYNNEISEKSEIFDDQFSVERPDGSNFTLKIRSTKLEDSAMYFCASSEMGRSNQPQHFGDGTRLSIL.

The gene calls are TRBV6-1 and TRBJ2-2, with 8 nucleotides matching TRBD1. The CDR3 has 14 amino acids. Trimming removed 5 bases from V and 3 bases from J; junction bases left unmatched: 2. CDR1 is MNHNS, CDR2 SASEGT, per germline. CDR3 bases: TGTGCCAGCAGTTCACAGGGGGACACCGGGGAGCTGTTTTTT. The encoded protein is CASSSQGDTGELFF.

This chain joins TRBV5-6 and TRBJ1-2; possible D gene TRBD1, 6 bases. The V gene's germline CDR1 is SGHDT and CDR2 YYEEEE. This CDR3 spans 13 amino acids. V lost 5 bases to trimming and J lost 7 bases, with 15 bases between them. In DNA form, the CDR3 reads TGTGCCAGCAGAAAACAGGGTTTTGTTGGCTACACCTTC. Its translation: CASRKQGFVGYTF.

This chain uses TRBV7-2 with TRBJ2-7; TRBD2 aligns across 9 bases. Unmatched junction bases numbered 13, after V lost 6 bases and J lost 7 bases. The germline CDR1 and CDR2 sequences are SGHTA and FQGNSA. The CDR3 loop spans 15 amino acids. CDR3 sequence reads: CASRPTGTSRGEQYF. CDR3 DNA: TGTGCCAGCAGGCCGACCGGGACTAGCCGGGGGGAGCAGTACTTC. Using reference TRBV7-2 and TRBJ2-7 for the parts outside the CDR3, the full variable domain is GAGVSQSPSNKVTEKGKDVELRCDPISGHTALYWYRQSLGQGLEFLIYFQGNSAPDKSGLPSDRFSAERTGGSVSTLTIQRTQQEDSAVYLCASRPTGTSRGEQYFGPGTRLTVT.

The rearrangement uses TRBV7-9 and TRBJ2-7, with D uncertain. Germline assignment: CDR1 SEHNR and CDR2 FQNEAQ (reference sequence). The germline V and J ends were trimmed by 1 base and 1 base, with 8 bases remaining between them. The CDR3 totals 14 residues. This CDR3 reads CASSLVAASYEQYF. CDR3 nucleotides: TGTGCCAGCAGCTTAGTTGCAGCTTCCTACGAGCAGTACTTC.

This rearrangement joins TRBV30 to TRBJ1-2; D is unresolved. Germline loops: CDR1 GTSNPN, CDR2 SVGIG (reference sequence). This CDR3 contains 15 residues. Deletions cut 0 bases from V and 8 bases from J, with 19 bases between. CDR3 in amino acids: CAWSVVYGFGLGYTF. As DNA, the CDR3 is TGTGCCTGGAGTGTGGTCTACGGGTTCGGCTTGGGCTACACCTTC.

This clone was seen more than once but under ten times. The genes are TRBV7-9 and TRBJ1-2, with D possibly TRBD1 on 6 matching bases. The CDR3 has 14 residues. Germline V CDR1 and CDR2: SEHNR, FQNEAQ (reference sequence). Trimming removed 2 bases from V and 2 bases from J, with 9 bases in between. CDR3 loop: CASSLPGDNYGYTF. CDR3 in DNA: TGTGCCAGCAGCTTACCAGGGGACAACTATGGCTACACCTTC.

The V gene is TRBV30, the J gene TRBJ2-1, with 9 bases aligning to TRBD2. This CDR3 has 13 amino acids. V trimming: 5 bases; J trimming: 4 bases; junction bases outside the gene matches: 3. Germline V CDR1 and CDR2: GTSNPN, SVGIG (reference sequence). CDR3 sequence: CAWASGDYNEQFF. CDR3 DNA: TGTGCCTGGGCTAGCGGGGATTACAATGAGCAGTTCTTC.

In this sample, this clone turned up many times. CDR3 residues: CASGLGREQYF. CDR3 nucleotides: TGCGCCAGCGGATTGGGGCGCGAGCAGTACTTC. This chain links TRBV10-2 with TRBJ2-7; D is perhaps TRBD1 (5 bases). Germline V lookup: CDR1 WSHSY, CDR2 SAAADI. Between the trimmed V and J ends, which lost 8 bases and 6 bases, there was a span of 11 bases. CDR3 size: 11 residues.

This chain joins TRBV10-3 and TRBJ1-1, with D possibly matching TRBD1 (6 bases). The CDR3 contains 14 residues. Deletions cut 3 bases from V and 2 bases from J, with 10 bases between. The germline V gene has CDR1 ENHRY and CDR2 SYGVKD. The CDR3 sequence is CAISDRQENTEAFF. DNA for the CDR3: TGTGCCATCAGTGACCGACAGGAAAACACTGAAGCTTTCTTT.

The rearrangement uses TRBV7-6 and TRBJ2-7, with 7 bases lining up with TRBD1. V lost 6 bases and J lost 2; bases outside the gene matches: 7. CDR1 is SGHVS, CDR2 FNYEAQ, per germline. The CDR3 contains 14 residues. CDR3 in DNA: TGTGCCAGCAGGATGACAGGGATTACCTACGAGCAGTACTTC. Translating gives CASRMTGITYEQYF.

The CDR3 DNA sequence: TGCGCCAGCAGCCCACAGGGCCGCTCAGGGGCCAACGTCCTGACTTTC. Translated: CASSPQGRSGANVLTF. This sequence joins TRBV4-1 and TRBJ2-6; a weak D match, TRBD1 (6 bases). The length of the CDR3 is 16 residues. Trimming stripped 4 bases from V and 4 bases from J, with 14 bases between. Per germline, CDR1 MGHRA and CDR2 YSYEKL.